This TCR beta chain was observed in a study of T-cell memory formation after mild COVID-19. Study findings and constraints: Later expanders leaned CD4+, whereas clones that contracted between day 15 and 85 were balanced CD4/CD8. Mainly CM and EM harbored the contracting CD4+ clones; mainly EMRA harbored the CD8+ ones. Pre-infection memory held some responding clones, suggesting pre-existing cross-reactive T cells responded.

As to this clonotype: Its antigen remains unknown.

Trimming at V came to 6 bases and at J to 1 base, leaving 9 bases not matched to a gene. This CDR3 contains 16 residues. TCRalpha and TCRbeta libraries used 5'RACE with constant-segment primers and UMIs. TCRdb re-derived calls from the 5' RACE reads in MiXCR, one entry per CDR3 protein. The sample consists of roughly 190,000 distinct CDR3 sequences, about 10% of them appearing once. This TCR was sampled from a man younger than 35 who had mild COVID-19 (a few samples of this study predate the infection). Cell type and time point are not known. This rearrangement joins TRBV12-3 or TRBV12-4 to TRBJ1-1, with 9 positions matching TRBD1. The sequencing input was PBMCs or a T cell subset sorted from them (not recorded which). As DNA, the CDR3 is TGTGCCAGCAGCCCTCCCTCGGGACAGGGGAACACTGAAGCTTTCTTT. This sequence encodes CASSPPSGQGNTEAFF.